The next 23 T cell receptor beta chains were all read from a single sample in a study of blood T cell repertoires in COVID-19. The table came from immunoSEQ multiplex PCR; TCRdb's copy has only in-frame clones and leaves some out. This sample yields about 90,000 clones, of which 75% to 95% are seen a single time; about 2.5% belongs to the top ten. The sample comprised peripheral blood. These receptors were collected from a human donor with active COVID-19. The donor label of this sample is uncertain.

This clone was seen ten or more times. V usage is TRBV6-4 and J usage is TRBJ2-1, with TRBD1 matching over 12 bases. J gave up 8 bases and V 2 bases, and 1 base lay outside the gene matches. Germline V lookup: CDR1 MRHNA, CDR2 SNTAGT. The CDR3 extends over 14 amino acids. CDR3 region: CASSDGTGGDEQFF. The CDR3 DNA reads as TGTGCCAGCAGTGACGGGACAGGGGGCGATGAGCAGTTCTTC.

There are a few counts of this clone. The V gene is TRBV7-9, the J gene TRBJ1-1, with TRBD1 identical over 8 bases. Per germline, CDR1 SEHNR and CDR2 FQNEAQ (reference sequence). This CDR3 region has 15 residues. Germline trimming cut 3 bases from V and 4 bases from J; bases unmatched to any gene: 7. The CDR3 nucleotides are TGTGCCAGCAGCTTTGCAGGGGGCGCGGGCACTGAAGCTTTCTTT. It encodes CASSFAGGAGTEAFF.

The V and J genes are TRBV5-5 and TRBJ2-5; 11 bases are a match to TRBD2. Trimming removed 1 base from V and 1 base from J; junction bases left unmatched: 0. Germline CDR1 is SGHKS and CDR2 is YYEKEE (reference sequence). The CDR3 totals 15 residues. This CDR3 is CASSLLAGGQETQYF. CDR3 coding DNA: TGTGCCAGCAGCTTGCTAGCGGGGGGCCAAGAGACCCAGTACTTC.

This sequence joins TRBV15 and TRBJ1-3, with no clear D. Germline V gene sequence: CDR1 LNHNV, CDR2 YYDKDF (reference sequence). Trimming cost V 3 bases and J 4 bases, with 16 bases left between them. The CDR3 extends over 16 amino acids. The CDR3 bases are TGTGCCACCAGCAGTCAGCAAGGGAGGTGGGGAAACACCATATATTTT. Its protein is CATSSQQGRWGNTIYF.

This rearrangement joins TRBV6-5 to TRBJ2-1, with TRBD2 matching 13 bases. The V gene end was trimmed by 6 bases and the J gene end by 10 bases; junction bases not matched to a gene: 9. CDR3 size: 15 residues. CDR1 is MNHEY, CDR2 SVGAGI, per germline. Here the CDR3 reads CASSSGLAGVYEQFF. Here the CDR3 DNA reads TGTGCCAGCAGCTCCGGACTAGCGGGGGTTTACGAGCAGTTCTTC.

The chain recombines TRBV11-1 with TRBJ1-1; D gene unclear. V was cut by 5 bases and J by 5 bases, with 21 bases left in between. The germline V gene encodes CDR1 SGHAT and CDR2 FQDESV (reference sequence). CDR3 length: 16 amino acids. This CDR3 reads CASSGIQPGMLTEAFF. The CDR3 DNA follows: TGTGCCAGCAGCGGAATACAGCCAGGCATGCTTACTGAAGCTTTCTTT.

The chain carries TRBV7-9 and TRBJ2-3; no clear D. This CDR3 spans 13 amino acids. V shed 5 bases and J shed 5 bases, with 11 bases lying between them. CDR1 and CDR2 from the germline V gene are SEHNR and FQNEAQ (reference sequence). Here the CDR3 DNA reads TGTGCCAGCAGCCTGTCACGCGGAGATACGCAGTATTTT. This sequence encodes CASSLSRGDTQYF.

In its sample, this clone was seen once. This chain uses TRBV6-1 with TRBJ1-6; a possible D gene is TRBD1 (5 bases). The CDR3 has 13 residues. Germline lookup yields CDR1 MNHNS and CDR2 SASEGT. V lost 0 bases and J lost 11, with 8 bases in between. The CDR3 coding sequence is TGTGCCAGCAGTGAAGCGCGGGGCGCACCCCTCCACTTT. Its translation is CASSEARGAPLHF.

V and J are TRBV7-9 and TRBJ2-5, with 8 bases lining up with TRBD1. CDR1 is SEHNR, CDR2 FQNEAQ, per germline (reference sequence). V was pared by 5 bases and J by 1 base, with 6 bases of the junction left unmatched. This CDR3 contains 15 residues. CDR3 residues: CASSGSGGPQETQYF. In DNA form, the CDR3 reads TGTGCCAGCAGCGGTTCAGGGGGCCCCCAAGAGACCCAGTACTTC.

The chain couples TRBV6-5 to TRBJ1-6; possible D gene TRBD1, 5 bases. The CDR3 is 15 residues long. Trimming shortened V by 7 bases and J by 7 bases, and 17 bases separated the two germline ends. The germline V gene encodes CDR1 MNHEY and CDR2 SVGAGI. Here the CDR3 reads CASTTNPGGNSPLHF. CDR3 in DNA: TGTGCCAGCACCACCAACCCGGGGGGAAATTCACCCCTCCACTTT.

The CDR3 DNA reads TGTGCCAGTTGCCTGAGCGGACCACTAGCGACTCTCACCGGGGAGCTGTTTTTT. This encodes CASCLSGPLATLTGELFF. The V gene is TRBV19, the J gene TRBJ2-2; 7 bases match TRBD2. The CDR3 runs to 18 residues. CDR1 and CDR2 from the germline V gene are LNHDA and SQIVND (reference sequence). The J segment lost 4 bases and the V segment lost 8 bases, leaving 19 bases of the junction unmatched. Drawing the rest from reference TRBV19 and TRBJ2-2, the complete variable domain is DGGITQSPKYLFRKEGQNVTLSCEQNLNHDAMYWYRQDPGQGLRLIYYSQIVNDFQKGDIAEGYSVSREKKESFPLTVTSAQKNPTAFYLCASCLSGPLATLTGELFFGEGSRLTVL.

The chain has TRBV3-1 (or the pseudogene TRBV3-2) and TRBJ2-6; TRBD1 aligns across 7 bases. Germline V gene lookup returns CDR1 LGHDT and CDR2 YNNKEL (reference sequence). The CDR3 covers 17 residues. Trimming removed 3 bases from V and 0 bases from J; junction bases left unmatched: 5. CDR3 DNA: TGTGCCAGCAGCCATCCTTCAGGGGGCTCTGGGGCCAACGTCCTGACTTTC. Protein sequence: CASSHPSGGSGANVLTF.

This chain uses TRBV11-2 with TRBJ2-5; 10 bases are a match to TRBD1. Unmatched junction bases numbered 7, after V lost 4 bases and J lost 5 bases. The CDR3 is made up of 15 amino acids. Per the germline V gene, CDR1 is SGHAT and CDR2 is FQNNGV. The CDR3 sequence is CASSSGQGEIETQYF. CDR3 bases: TGTGCCAGCAGCTCCGGACAGGGGGAAATCGAGACCCAGTACTTC.

The rearrangement links TRBV7-2 to TRBJ1-6; D possibly corresponds to TRBD1 (6 bases). From germline, CDR1 is SGHTA and CDR2 FQGNSA. Trimming pared 4 bases from V and 13 bases from J, leaving 20 bases between. The CDR3 consists of 15 residues. The CDR3 loop is CASSSPTGPLRPLHF. CDR3 in DNA: TGTGCCAGCAGCTCCCCGACAGGTCCCCTTAGGCCCCTCCACTTT. The full variable domain, completed using reference TRBV7-2 and TRBJ1-6, is GAGVSQSPSNKVTEKGKDVELRCDPISGHTALYWYRQSLGQGLEFLIYFQGNSAPDKSGLPSDRFSAERTGGSVSTLTIQRTQQEDSAVYLCASSSPTGPLRPLHFGNGTRLTVT.

The count of this clone is one. The chain is built from TRBV14 and TRBJ1-4; tentative D call: TRBD1 (6 bases). Trimming took off 1 base at V and 8 bases at J, with 17 bases between the two ends. The CDR3 length is 16 residues. Germline V lookup: CDR1 SGHDN, CDR2 FVKESK. CDR3 region: CASSQGLNRAQEKLFF. CDR3 nucleotides: TGTGCCAGCAGCCAAGGCCTTAACAGGGCCCAAGAAAAACTGTTTTTT.

CDR3 sequence (DNA): TGTGCCAGCAGCGTTAGCGGGGGGACTGGCACAGATACGCAGTATTTT. This gives the protein CASSVSGGTGTDTQYF. This chain joins TRBV7-3 and TRBJ2-3; TRBD2 matches at 10 bases. Germline loops: CDR1 SGHTA, CDR2 FQGTGA. The CDR3 has 16 amino acids. V was pared by 5 bases and J by 1 base, with 6 bases of the junction left unmatched.

This rearrangement joins TRBV19 to TRBJ2-2, with TRBD1 as a possible D gene (6 bases). The CDR3 extends over 17 amino acids. Germline CDR1 reads LNHDA; CDR2 reads SQIVND (reference sequence). V lost 3 bases and J 0 bases, leaving 14 bases between the germline ends. CDR3 DNA: TGTGCCAGTAGTATTTTACCCACAGGGCCGAACACCGGGGAGCTGTTTTTT. It yields the protein CASSILPTGPNTGELFF.

This chain joins TRBV12-3 or TRBV12-4 and TRBJ1-1; D is possibly TRBD1 (6 bases). This CDR3 is 13 amino acids long. V was shortened by 7 bases and J by 3 bases, with 12 bases between the two germline ends. CDR3 nucleotides: TGTGCCAGCACAACAGGGTTTCACACTGAAGCTTTCTTT. It is translated as CASTTGFHTEAFF.

The chain couples TRBV18 to TRBJ1-1, with TRBD1 matching over 11 bases. From germline, CDR1 is KGHSH and CDR2 LQKENI. The CDR3 is made up of 16 amino acids. The trim removed 5 bases at V and 11 bases at J, leaving 16 bases unmatched. Here the CDR3 reads CASSYGQGATLLEAFF. The CDR3, as DNA: TGTGCCAGCTCATACGGACAGGGGGCGACCCTCCTGGAGGCTTTCTTT.

The V gene is TRBV28, the J gene TRBJ2-7; 10 bases align to TRBD1. CDR3 size: 17 residues. Germline loops: CDR1 MDHEN, CDR2 SYDVKM. V was pared by 5 bases and J by 4 bases, with 14 bases of the junction left unmatched. The CDR3 loop is CASSILIEPGQGYEQYF. CDR3 DNA sequence: TGTGCCAGCAGTATCCTAATCGAACCGGGACAGGGGTACGAGCAGTACTTC. Variable domain in full (rest from reference TRBV28 and TRBJ2-7): DVKVTQSSRYLVKRTGEKVFLECVQDMDHENMFWYRQDPGLGLRLIYFSYDVKMKEKGDIPEGYSVSREKKERFSLILESASTNQTSMYLCASSILIEPGQGYEQYFGPGTRLTVT.

V usage is TRBV9 and J usage is TRBJ2-2; 9 bases agree with TRBD1. CDR1 is SGDLS, CDR2 YYNGEE, per germline. This CDR3 comprises 16 residues. Trimming removed 3 bases from V and 4 bases from J; junction bases left unmatched: 7. The CDR3 region is CASSAAGQGSTGELFF. The DNA of the CDR3 is TGTGCCAGCAGCGCCGCGGGACAGGGATCCACCGGGGAGCTGTTTTTT. Variable domain in full (rest from reference TRBV9 and TRBJ2-2): DSGVTQTPKHLITATGQRVTLRCSPRSGDLSVYWYQQSLDQGLQFLIQYYNGEERAKGNILERFSAQQFPDLHSELNLSSLELGDSALYFCASSAAGQGSTGELFFGEGSRLTVL.

The genes are TRBV3-1 (or the pseudogene TRBV3-2) and TRBJ2-3; 8 bases match TRBD2. Unmatched junction bases numbered 23, after V lost 3 bases and J lost 6 bases. The CDR3 spans 20 residues. The germline V gene encodes CDR1 LGHDT and CDR2 YNNKEL (reference sequence). CDR3 nucleotides: TGTGCCAGCAGCCAGCTGGGGTTAGGGGGAGCGGGGGCTGATCTTGATACGCAGTATTTT. Translation: CASSQLGLGGAGADLDTQYF.

CDR3 loop: CAISPGQYTDTQYF. The DNA for the CDR3 is TGTGCCATCAGCCCCGGACAGTACACAGATACGCAGTATTTT. The chain employs TRBV10-3 and TRBJ2-3; maybe TRBD1 (6 bases). The CDR3 is 14 residues long. V lost 6 bases to trimming and J lost 2 bases, with 12 bases between them. Germline V gene lookup returns CDR1 ENHRY and CDR2 SYGVKD.